Listed below are T cell receptor beta chains from one sample, sequenced in a study of control samples from healthy donors and cancer patients. Sequencing was performed with immunoSEQ multiplex PCR; in TCRdb, only in-frame clones are kept and a portion is missing. This sample yields about 98,000 clones, of which roughly 82% are seen a single time; roughly 2% belongs to the top ten. The specimen sequenced was blood. The receptors were gathered from a man in his sixties in good health. Each CDR3 is given with its conserved first and last residue.

TRBV7-9,15,TRBJ2-1,CASSRLAGGSVEQFF
TRBV6-5,15,TRBJ1-5,CASSYRNRGNQPQHF
TRBV20-1,11,TRBJ2-7,CSAGLAYEQYF
TRBV7-9,12,TRBJ2-5,CASSPRAETQYF
TRBV7-8,16,TRBJ1-5,CASSLGVGASNQPQHF
TRBV2,15,TRBJ1-2,CASSDVQGPLYGYTF
TRBV30,15,TRBJ2-2,CAWVSGTVNTGELFF
TRBV6-6,15,TRBJ2-7,CASRPSSGSLYEQYF
TRBV3-1/TRBV3-2,19,TRBJ1-2,CASSQPGGTGGSSEYGYTF
TRBV28,16,TRBJ2-2,CASSLFAPAGTGELFF
TRBV19,14,TRBJ2-1,CASSIITGGNEQFF
TRBV4-1,16,TRBJ2-3,CASSTLAGGSADTQYF
TRBV19,15,TRBJ1-1,CASSPFGGGNTEAFF
TRBV5-1,17,TRBJ2-4,CASSLVSFSPGGNIQYF
TRBV5-4,15,TRBJ1-2,CASSAKGGALYGYTF
TRBV15,16,TRBJ1-5,CATSRDYLGVGQPQHF
TRBV5-4,13,TRBJ1-5,CASSSGQIGPQHF
TRBV4-1,15,TRBJ2-1,CASSQEWKAFSKKFF